This T cell receptor (beta chain) was sequenced for a study of blood T cells in healthy people across ages. Findings and caveats of the study: The percentage of naive T cells correlated strongly with TCR beta diversity. Donor CMV status was unknown, possibly confounding expanded clonotype changes.

Regarding this clonotype: The antigen is unknown. Being one base from a much bigger clone, this may be a read error. No conserved phenylalanine or tryptophan is present at the end of the CDR3, so a read error is the likely explanation.

Germline CDR1 is ENHRY and CDR2 is SYGVKD. There are 16 residues in the CDR3. Trimming removed 2 bases from V and 1 base from J, with 12 bases in between. Together with a sample-barcoded 5' primer, a J-beta primer mix was included in a second PCR lasting roughly 7 to 11 cycles. TCRdb re-derived calls from the 5' RACE reads in MiXCR, one entry per CDR3 protein. The sample holds 700,000 to 850,000 distinct CDR3 sequences, around 36% seen once. What was sequenced was blood. This TCR was recovered from a man younger than 35 in good health. This rearrangement joins TRBV10-3 to TRBJ2-1; weak D call: TRBD2 (6 bases). The chain's CDR3 is CAISEAMGGSYNEQFI. The CDR3, as DNA: TGTGCCATCAGTGAGGCCATGGGAGGATCCTACAATGAGCAGTTCATC.